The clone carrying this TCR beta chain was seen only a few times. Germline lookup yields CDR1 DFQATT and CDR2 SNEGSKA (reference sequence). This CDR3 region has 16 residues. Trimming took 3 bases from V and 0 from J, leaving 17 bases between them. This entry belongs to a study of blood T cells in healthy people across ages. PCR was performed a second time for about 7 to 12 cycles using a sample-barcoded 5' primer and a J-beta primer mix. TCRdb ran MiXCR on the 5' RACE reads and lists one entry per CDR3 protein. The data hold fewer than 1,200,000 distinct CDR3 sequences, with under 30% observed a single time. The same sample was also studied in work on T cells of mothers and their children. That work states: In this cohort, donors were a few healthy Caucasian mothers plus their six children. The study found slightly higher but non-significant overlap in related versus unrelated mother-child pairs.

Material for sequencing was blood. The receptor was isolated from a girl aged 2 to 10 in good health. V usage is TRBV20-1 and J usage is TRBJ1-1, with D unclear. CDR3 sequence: CSASMPFGRMNTEAFF. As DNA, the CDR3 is TGCAGTGCTAGCATGCCGTTCGGGCGAATGAACACTGAAGCTTTCTTT.